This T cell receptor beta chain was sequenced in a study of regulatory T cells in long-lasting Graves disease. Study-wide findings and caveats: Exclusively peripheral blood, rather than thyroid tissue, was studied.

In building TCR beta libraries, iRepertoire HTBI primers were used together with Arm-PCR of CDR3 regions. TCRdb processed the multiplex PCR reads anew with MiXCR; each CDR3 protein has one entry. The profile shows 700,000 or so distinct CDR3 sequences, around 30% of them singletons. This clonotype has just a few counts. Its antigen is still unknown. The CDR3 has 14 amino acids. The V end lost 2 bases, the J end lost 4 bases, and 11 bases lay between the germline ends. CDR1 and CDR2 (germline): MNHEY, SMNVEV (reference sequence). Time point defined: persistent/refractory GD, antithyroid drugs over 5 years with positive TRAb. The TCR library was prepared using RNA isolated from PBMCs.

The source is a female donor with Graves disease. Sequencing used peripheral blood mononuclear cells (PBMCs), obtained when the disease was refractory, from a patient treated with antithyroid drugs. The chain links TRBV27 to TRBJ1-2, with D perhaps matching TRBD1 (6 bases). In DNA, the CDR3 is TGTGCCAGCAGTTTAACGGGACAAGGCTATGGCTACACCTTC. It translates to CASSLTGQGYGYTF.